Detailed here is one T cell receptor beta chain. This sample was included in a study of blood T cell repertoires in COVID-19. Study context: COVID-19 samples from acute and convalescent phases originated in the United States, Italy and Spain. T cells, B-cell-depleted T cells, or PBMCs supplied cDNA or gDNA.

In the original processing: Cell counts per sample came from amplifying reference gene primers. Some clones are missing from TCRdb's copy, which holds only in-frame ones; the method was immunoSEQ multiplex PCR. For V, J and clone size, that table is used; D and trimming come from the DNA. Found here are 150,000 to 200,000 clones, more than 90% of them singletons; the top ten hold roughly a sixth. Germline values: CDR1 LGHNT, CDR2 FRNRAP. V lost 0 bases, J lost 5 bases, and 16 bases lay in between. The CDR3 sequence is 16 residues long. V and J are TRBV12-5 and TRBJ1-2; no clear D. The sequencing sample was made of peripheral blood. This clonotype was sampled from a man between 60 and 70 years old with active or convalescent COVID-19. In DNA form, the CDR3 reads TGTGCTAGTGGTTTGGTACATTACGAAGGGAGATATGGCTACACCTTC. Translated: CASGLVHYEGRYGYTF.